Below are 8 T cell receptor beta chains sequenced from a single sample in a study of blood T cell repertoires in COVID-19. Sequencing was performed with immunoSEQ multiplex PCR; in TCRdb, only in-frame clones are kept and a portion is missing. The sample consists of 400,000 to 500,000 clones, 88% of them appearing once. The sample consisted of PBMCs or T cells enriched from blood (not recorded which). The receptors shown here come from a woman aged 40 to 50 who had recovered from COVID-19.

The rearrangement links TRBV4-2 to TRBJ2-7; TRBD2 is a possible D gene (6 bases). With 3 bases removed from V and 3 bases from J, the gap between germline ends came to 18 bases. The germline gives CDR1 LGHNA, CDR2 YNFKEQ. CDR3 size: 16 residues. In DNA form, the CDR3 reads TGTGCCAGCAGCCATCCTGGCGCGGGGACCGTCTACGAGCAGTACTTC. It codes for CASSHPGAGTVYEQYF.

This chain links TRBV6-5 with TRBJ2-7; TRBD1 is a possible D gene (5 bases). Trimming stripped 0 bases from V and 3 bases from J, with 12 bases between. Germline loops: CDR1 MNHEY, CDR2 SVGAGI. There are 15 residues in the CDR3. CDR3 protein: CASSYSWGRDYEQYF. CDR3 sequence (DNA): TGTGCCAGCAGTTACTCGTGGGGCAGGGACTACGAGCAGTACTTC.

The V and J genes are TRBV6-5 and TRBJ2-7, with 9 nucleotides matching TRBD1. The CDR3 has 15 residues. Germline assignment: CDR1 MNHEY and CDR2 SVGAGI. V shed 4 bases, J shed 5 bases, and the junction held 9 bases outside the gene matches. The chain's CDR3 is CASSLWTGEKDEQYF. The CDR3 region has the DNA TGTGCCAGCAGTTTATGGACAGGGGAAAAGGACGAGCAGTACTTC.

This clone came up once. The rearrangement joins TRBV28 to TRBJ2-7; the D gene is possibly TRBD1 (5 bases). Trimming took off 1 base at V and 1 base at J, with 14 bases between the two ends. CDR1 is MDHEN and CDR2 is SYDVKM in the germline V gene. This CDR3 has 16 amino acids. The DNA of the CDR3 is TGTGCCAGCAGTTTATCCCCGACAGTGAGGTCCTACGAGCAGTACTTC. Encoded protein: CASSLSPTVRSYEQYF. Based on the CDR3 plus reference TRBV28 and TRBJ2-7, the full variable domain is DVKVTQSSRYLVKRTGEKVFLECVQDMDHENMFWYRQDPGLGLRLIYFSYDVKMKEKGDIPEGYSVSREKKERFSLILESASTNQTSMYLCASSLSPTVRSYEQYFGPGTRLTVT.

The V call is TRBV11-2, the J call TRBJ2-1, with D unresolved. CDR3 size: 17 residues. V lost 4 bases and J 0 bases, leaving 16 bases between the germline ends. Germline lookup yields CDR1 SGHAT and CDR2 FQNNGV. The CDR3 bases are TGTGCCAGCAGCTCCTTTGTACTACCGGGCTCCTACAATGAGCAGTTCTTC. Translating gives CASSSFVLPGSYNEQFF.

The chain joins TRBV25-1 to TRBJ2-1; 8 bases agree with TRBD2. The trim removed 3 bases at V and 8 bases at J, leaving 12 bases unmatched. Germline V CDR1 and CDR2: MGHDK, SYGVNS. The CDR3 spans 16 residues. CDR3 bases: TGTGCCAGCAGTGACCTTCCTAGCGGGTTGTTGCATGAGCAGTTCTTC. Its translation: CASSDLPSGLLHEQFF.

The CDR3 reads CATSDPRDLAGVPDTQYF. The DNA of the CDR3 is TGTGCCACCAGTGACCCCAGGGACCTAGCGGGAGTCCCAGATACGCAGTATTTT. The chain uses TRBV24-1 and TRBJ2-3; 10 bases line up with TRBD2. V lost 4 bases to trimming and J lost 4 bases; unmatched junction nucleotides: 13. Germline V lookup: CDR1 KGHDR, CDR2 SFDVKD. The CDR3 has 18 amino acids.

This chain connects TRBV27 to TRBJ1-1; possible D gene TRBD1, 5 bases. Germline-derived CDR1 and CDR2 are MNHEY and SMNVEV (reference sequence). V gave up 2 bases and J gave up 6 bases, with 10 bases separating them. CDR3 size: 13 residues. DNA for the CDR3: TGTGCCAGCAGTTTAAGTGGAGGGGCTGAAGCTTTCTTT. Protein: CASSLSGGAEAFF.